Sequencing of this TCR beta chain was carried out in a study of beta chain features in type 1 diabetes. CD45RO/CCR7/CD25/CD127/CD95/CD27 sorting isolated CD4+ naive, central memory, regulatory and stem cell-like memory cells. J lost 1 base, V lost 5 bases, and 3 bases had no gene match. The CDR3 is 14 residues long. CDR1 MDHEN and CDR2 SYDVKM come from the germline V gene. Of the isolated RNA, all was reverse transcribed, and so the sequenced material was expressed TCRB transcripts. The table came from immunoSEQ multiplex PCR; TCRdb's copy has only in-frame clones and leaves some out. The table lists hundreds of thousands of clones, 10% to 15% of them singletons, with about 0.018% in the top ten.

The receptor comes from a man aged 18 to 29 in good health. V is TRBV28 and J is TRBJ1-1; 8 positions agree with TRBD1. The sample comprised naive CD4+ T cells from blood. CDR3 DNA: TGTGCCAGCAGTCCGGGGACAGGGAACACTGAAGCTTTCTTT. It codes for CASSPGTGNTEAFF.